The 14 T cell receptor beta chains listed next were all sequenced from one sample in a study of response to subunit inactivated influenza vaccine. TCRdb redid the calling of the RT-PCR reads with MiXCR, one entry per CDR3 protein. The sample has approximately 170,000 distinct CDR3 sequences, under 15% seen once; the top ten hold approximately 25%. The material was CD8+ T cells sorted from PBMCs, obtained 4 to 6 days after vaccination. These receptors originate from a man aged 50-60 years who received an inactivated influenza vaccine.

The rearrangement joins TRBV29-1 to TRBJ2-5, with 10 bases matching TRBD1. This CDR3 is built from 16 residues. With V trimmed by 4 bases and J by 5 bases, 13 bases remained unmatched. The germline gives CDR1 SQVTM, CDR2 ANQGSEA. The CDR3 sequence: CSVGFRGQGSRETQYF. The CDR3 region has the DNA TGCAGCGTTGGCTTTAGGGGACAGGGGTCGCGGGAGACCCAGTACTTC.

This clonotype was recorded a few times. The chain has TRBV5-1 and TRBJ2-3; 10 bases are a match to TRBD2. The germline gives CDR1 SGHRS, CDR2 YFSETQ. CDR3 length: 17 amino acids. The J segment lost 1 base and the V segment lost 3 bases, leaving 8 bases of the junction unmatched. CDR3 DNA sequence: TGCGCCAGCAGCTCCATAGCGGGGGGTGAAGGCACAGATACGCAGTATTTT. The encoded protein is CASSSIAGGEGTDTQYF.

This clonotype has just a few counts. The CDR3 region has the DNA TGCAGTGCTAGAGACGGTGGGAGCACAGATACGCAGTATTTT. The encoded protein is CSARDGGSTDTQYF. J is TRBJ2-3 and V is TRBV20-1; D not certain. The V end was cut by 0 bases, the J end by 0 bases, with 7 bases between. CDR3 size: 14 residues. Germline V gene data show CDR1 as DFQATT and CDR2 as SNEGSKA (reference sequence).

This rearrangement joins TRBV6-2 or TRBV6-3 to TRBJ2-5, with D tentatively TRBD1 (5 bases). V gave up 2 bases and J gave up 3 bases, with 16 bases separating them. The CDR3 contains 16 residues. CDR1 is MNHEY and CDR2 is SVGEGT in the germline V gene. The CDR3 loop is CASSYKLGAGEETQYF. The CDR3 coding sequence is TGTGCCAGCAGTTACAAGTTAGGGGCTGGAGAAGAGACCCAGTACTTC.

This clonotype was detected ten times or more. The rearrangement links TRBV5-6 to TRBJ1-1; TRBD1 matches at 10 bases. The CDR3 has 14 residues. V shed 3 bases, J shed 6 bases, and the junction held 5 bases outside the gene matches. Germline CDR1 and CDR2: SGHDT and YYEEEE. The CDR3 loop reads CASSWGTGEAEAFF. The CDR3 nucleotides read TGTGCCAGCAGCTGGGGGACAGGGGAAGCTGAAGCTTTCTTT.

The V and J genes are TRBV7-2 and TRBJ2-5; 13 nucleotides align to TRBD2. V dropped 3 bases and J dropped 2; count of bases not matched to a gene: 3. This CDR3 has 16 residues. The V gene's germline CDR1 is SGHTA and CDR2 FQGNSA. CDR3 sequence: CASSFWTSGRQETQYF. CDR3 bases: TGTGCCAGCAGCTTTTGGACTAGCGGGAGACAAGAGACCCAGTACTTC.

V and J are TRBV7-9 and TRBJ2-5; no clear D. V was shortened by 5 bases and J by 1 base, with 8 bases between the two germline ends. Germline V lookup: CDR1 SEHNR, CDR2 FQNEAQ (reference sequence). CDR3 length equals 13 residues. CDR3 nucleotide sequence: TGTGCCAGCAGCCCCGCAGCCCAAGAGACCCAGTACTTC. Residues: CASSPAAQETQYF.

This clonotype was seen a single time. J is TRBJ2-1 and V is TRBV5-6; the match to TRBD2 covers 7 bases. Unmatched junction bases numbered 13, after V lost 4 bases and J lost 0 bases. Per the germline V gene, CDR1 is SGHDT and CDR2 is YYEEEE. CDR3 length equals 18 residues. The CDR3 nucleotides read TGTGCCAGCAGCCCGGGGCTCAGCGGGGAGAGCTCCTACAATGAGCAGTTCTTC. It specifies CASSPGLSGESSYNEQFF.

The chain couples TRBV11-2 to TRBJ2-7, with 8 positions matching TRBD2. V lost 1 base and J lost 3; bases outside the gene matches: 5. From germline, CDR1 is SGHAT and CDR2 FQNNGV. This CDR3 has 15 residues. The CDR3 sequence is CASSLARTSSYEQYF. In nucleotides, the CDR3 is TGTGCCAGCAGCTTAGCCCGGACTAGCAGCTACGAGCAGTACTTC.

The chain uses TRBV27 and TRBJ1-1; D possibly corresponds to TRBD1 (5 bases). This CDR3 is 14 amino acids long. Trimming took off 6 bases at V and 3 bases at J, with 14 bases between the two ends. Germline CDR1 is MNHEY and CDR2 is SMNVEV (reference sequence). CDR3 sequence: CASSLLAGYTEAFF. CDR3 bases: TGTGCCAGCAGCCTACTCGCAGGGTACACTGAAGCTTTCTTT.

The chain employs TRBV10-3 and TRBJ2-7; D unclear. The CDR3 consists of 16 residues. V was shortened by 4 bases and J by 0 bases, with 16 bases between the two germline ends. The germline V gene has CDR1 ENHRY and CDR2 SYGVKD. CDR3 sequence reads: CAISGNIDDLSYEQYF. The DNA of the CDR3 is TGTGCCATCAGTGGTAACATCGACGACCTCTCCTACGAGCAGTACTTC.

In its sample, this clonotype was seen a few times. The V gene is TRBV7-6, the J gene TRBJ2-1, with 12 positions matching TRBD1. The length of the CDR3 is 16 residues. Unmatched junction bases numbered 2, after V lost 4 bases and J lost 1 base. Germline V gene data show CDR1 as SGHVS and CDR2 as FNYEAQ. This CDR3 reads CASSSGQGASYNEQFF. DNA of the CDR3: TGTGCCAGCAGCTCGGGACAGGGGGCATCCTACAATGAGCAGTTCTTC. Filled out from reference TRBV7-6 and TRBJ2-1, the complete variable domain reads GAGVSQSPRYKVTKRGQDVALRCDPISGHVSLYWYRQALGQGPEFLTYFNYEAQQDKSGLPNDRFSAERPEGSISTLTIQRTEQRDSAMYRCASSSGQGASYNEQFFGPGTRLTVL.

This clonotype has just a few counts. The chain recombines TRBV4-1 with TRBJ2-7; D remains ambiguous. Germline CDR1 reads MGHRA; CDR2 reads YSYEKL. V dropped 0 bases and J dropped 7 bases, with 10 bases sitting between them. The CDR3 is 13 residues long. This CDR3 reads CASSQDRGWEQYF. As DNA, the CDR3 is TGCGCCAGCAGCCAAGATCGTGGGTGGGAGCAGTACTTC.

This clonotype was recorded many times. The chain combines TRBV12-3 or TRBV12-4 with TRBJ1-2; D gene unclear. V dropped 3 bases and J dropped 8 bases, with 13 bases sitting between them. The CDR3 is 13 amino acids. The CDR3 bases are TGTGCCAGCAGTTTTGGGCAGTTCAGAGGCTACACCTTC. Its protein product is CASSFGQFRGYTF.